This TCR beta chain came from a study of T cell changes during pregnancy in multiple sclerosis (dated by TCRdb to about 2019). Broadly, across the study: In women with multiple sclerosis, the researchers looked at how the T cell repertoire shifted as pregnancy progressed.

For this clone: Its antigen is still unknown. No much larger clone exists at a distance of one base, and base qualities are not known.

Libraries were built with the immunoSEQ multiplex PCR assay. In TCRdb, the immuneACCESS table is reduced to in-frame sequences with V and J assigned. These tables do not hold every clone; where another copy was compared, an unresolved V gene accounts for under half, and the others remain unexplained. The sample table lists roughly 30,000 clones, around 88% of them with a count of one. The ten largest clones represent approximately 0.76% of the sample. Trimming costs V 2 bases and J 7 bases, and their ends lie 16 bases apart. Including cysteine and phenylalanine, the CDR3 has 15 amino acids. Just CDR3 DNA is preserved here, 45 bases in frame from base 1. From a lookup of the germline V gene, CDR1 and CDR2 are SGHRS and YFSETQ.

This receptor chain uses TRBV5-1 and TRBJ1-5, and possibly TRBD1, on 5 matching bases. Here the sequenced sample was CD4+ T cells from peripheral blood mononuclear cells, taken in the first trimester of pregnancy. The sequence was collected from a female donor in good health, enrolled as a control in a pregnancy study. CDR3 loop: CASSFNAGIDQPQHF. Here is the DNA: TGCGCCAGCAGCTTTAACGCAGGGATTGACCAGCCCCAGCATTTT.